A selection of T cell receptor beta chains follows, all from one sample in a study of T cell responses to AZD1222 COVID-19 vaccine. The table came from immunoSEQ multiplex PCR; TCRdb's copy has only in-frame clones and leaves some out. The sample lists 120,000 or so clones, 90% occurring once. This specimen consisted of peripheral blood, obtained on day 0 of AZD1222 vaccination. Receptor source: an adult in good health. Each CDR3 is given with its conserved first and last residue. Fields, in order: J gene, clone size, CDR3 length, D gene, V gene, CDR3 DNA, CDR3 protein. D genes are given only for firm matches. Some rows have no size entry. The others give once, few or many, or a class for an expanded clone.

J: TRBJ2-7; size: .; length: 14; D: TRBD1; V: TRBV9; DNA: TGTGCCAGCAGCCCACAACCGACAGGGAGCGAGCAGTACTTC; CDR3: CASSPQPTGSEQYF
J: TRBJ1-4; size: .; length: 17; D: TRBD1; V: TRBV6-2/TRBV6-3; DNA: TGTGCCAGCAGTTACCGGTACCGGGACAGGGACAATGAAAAACTGTTTTTT; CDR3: CASSYRYRDRDNEKLFF
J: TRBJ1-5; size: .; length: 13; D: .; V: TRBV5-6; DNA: TGTGCCAGCAGCTTCGGCCGAGATCAGCCCCAGCATTTT; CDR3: CASSFGRDQPQHF
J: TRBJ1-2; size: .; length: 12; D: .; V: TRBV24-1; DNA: TGTGCCACCAGTGGAGGGATCGGTGGCTACACCTTC; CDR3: CATSGGIGGYTF
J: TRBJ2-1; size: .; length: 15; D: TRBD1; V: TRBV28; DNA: TGTGCCAGCAGCCCACCGGGACAGGGGTTGTATGAGCAGTTCTTC; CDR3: CASSPPGQGLYEQFF
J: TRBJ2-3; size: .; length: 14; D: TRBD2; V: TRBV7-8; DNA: TGTGCCAGCAGCCGAGGGGCGGGAGCAGATACGCAGTATTTT; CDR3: CASSRGAGADTQYF
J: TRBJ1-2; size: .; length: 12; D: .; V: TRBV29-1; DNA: TGCAGCTATCGACAGGACCTATATGGCTACACCTTC; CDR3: CSYRQDLYGYTF
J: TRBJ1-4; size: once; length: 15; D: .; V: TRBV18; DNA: TGTGCCAGCTCCCCCCGGATGGGGAGAAATGAAAAACTGTTTTTT; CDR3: CASSPRMGRNEKLFF
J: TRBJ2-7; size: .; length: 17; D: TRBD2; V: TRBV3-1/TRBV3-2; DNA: TGTGCCAGCAGCCGCCCAATCGGGGACTACCGAAGTTACGAGCAGTACTTC; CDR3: CASSRPIGDYRSYEQYF
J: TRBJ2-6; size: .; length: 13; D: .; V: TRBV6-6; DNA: TGTGCCAGCAGTGATCCTGGGGCCAACGTCCTGACTTTC; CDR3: CASSDPGANVLTF
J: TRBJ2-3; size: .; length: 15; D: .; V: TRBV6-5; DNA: TGTGCCAGCAGTTACGTTGTAGCCAGCACAGATACGCAGTATTTT; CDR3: CASSYVVASTDTQYF
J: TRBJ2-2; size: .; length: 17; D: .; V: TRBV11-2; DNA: TGTGCCAGCAGCTCCATTAAGGGCGGGACGAACACCGGGGAGCTGTTTTTT; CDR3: CASSSIKGGTNTGELFF
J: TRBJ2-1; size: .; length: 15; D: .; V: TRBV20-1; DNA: TGCAGTGCTAGTGGGTGGGAGGAGTCCTACAATGAGCAGTTCTTC; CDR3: CSASGWEESYNEQFF
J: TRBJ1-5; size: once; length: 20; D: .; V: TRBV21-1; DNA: TGTGCCAGCACCCCGGGGGGGCAGGGCAAGAGGAATCGGGGGAATCAGCCCCAGCATTTT; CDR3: CASTPGGQGKRNRGNQPQHF
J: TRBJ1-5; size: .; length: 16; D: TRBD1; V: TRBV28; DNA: TGTGCCAGCAGTTTGGGACAGGGGGCGGTTGGTCAGCCCCAGCATTTT; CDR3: CASSLGQGAVGQPQHF
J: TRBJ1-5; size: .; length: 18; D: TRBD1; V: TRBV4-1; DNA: TGCGCCAGCAGCCCAGAGAGGGGAAGGGGACAGGACAATCAGCCCCAGCATTTT; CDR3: CASSPERGRGQDNQPQHF